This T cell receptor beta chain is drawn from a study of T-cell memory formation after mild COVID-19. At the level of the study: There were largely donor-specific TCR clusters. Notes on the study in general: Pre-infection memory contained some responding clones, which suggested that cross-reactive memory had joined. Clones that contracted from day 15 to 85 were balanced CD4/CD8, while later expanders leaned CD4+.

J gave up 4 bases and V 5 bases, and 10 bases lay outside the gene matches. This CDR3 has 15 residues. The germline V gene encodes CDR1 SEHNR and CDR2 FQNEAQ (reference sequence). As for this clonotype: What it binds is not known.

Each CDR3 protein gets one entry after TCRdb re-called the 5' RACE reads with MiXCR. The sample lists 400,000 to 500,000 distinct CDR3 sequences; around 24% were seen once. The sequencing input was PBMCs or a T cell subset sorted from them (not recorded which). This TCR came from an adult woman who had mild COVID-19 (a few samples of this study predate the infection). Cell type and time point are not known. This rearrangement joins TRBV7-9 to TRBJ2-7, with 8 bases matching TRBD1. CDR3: CASSLDRGGQYEQYF. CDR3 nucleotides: TGTGCCAGCAGCCTCGACAGGGGAGGCCAGTACGAGCAGTACTTC.